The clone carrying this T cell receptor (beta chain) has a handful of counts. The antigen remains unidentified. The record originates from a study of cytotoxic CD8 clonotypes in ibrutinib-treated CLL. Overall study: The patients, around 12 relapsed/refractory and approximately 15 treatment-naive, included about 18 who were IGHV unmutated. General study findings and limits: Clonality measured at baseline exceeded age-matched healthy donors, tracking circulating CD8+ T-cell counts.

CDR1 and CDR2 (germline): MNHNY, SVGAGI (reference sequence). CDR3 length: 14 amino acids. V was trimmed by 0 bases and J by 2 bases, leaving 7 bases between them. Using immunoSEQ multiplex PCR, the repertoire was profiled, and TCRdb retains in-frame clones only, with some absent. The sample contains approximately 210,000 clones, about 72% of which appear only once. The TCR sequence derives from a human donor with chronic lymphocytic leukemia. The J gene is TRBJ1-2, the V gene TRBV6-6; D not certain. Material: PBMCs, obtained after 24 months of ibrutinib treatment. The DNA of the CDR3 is TGTGCCAGCAGTTACTCAACGGACAACTATGGCTACACCTTC. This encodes CASSYSTDNYGYTF.